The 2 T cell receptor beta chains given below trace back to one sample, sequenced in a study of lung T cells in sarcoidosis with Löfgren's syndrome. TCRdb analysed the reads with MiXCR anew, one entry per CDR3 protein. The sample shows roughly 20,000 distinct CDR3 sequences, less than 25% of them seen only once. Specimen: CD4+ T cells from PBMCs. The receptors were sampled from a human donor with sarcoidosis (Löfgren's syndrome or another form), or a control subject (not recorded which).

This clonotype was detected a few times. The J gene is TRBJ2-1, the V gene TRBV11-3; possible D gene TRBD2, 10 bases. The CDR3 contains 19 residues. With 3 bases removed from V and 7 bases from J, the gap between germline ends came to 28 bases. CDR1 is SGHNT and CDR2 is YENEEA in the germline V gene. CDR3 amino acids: CASSFRGQGASGRVNEQFF. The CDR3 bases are TGTGCCAGCAGCTTCAGGGGACAGGGTGCAAGCGGGAGGGTAAATGAGCAGTTCTTC.

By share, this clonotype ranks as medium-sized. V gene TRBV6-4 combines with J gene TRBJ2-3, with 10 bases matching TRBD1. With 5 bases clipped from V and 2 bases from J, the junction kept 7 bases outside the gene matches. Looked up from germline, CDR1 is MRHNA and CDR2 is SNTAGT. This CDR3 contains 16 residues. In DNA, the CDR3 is TGTGCCAGCAGTCCCTCTGGGACAGGGGCCACAGATACGCAGTATTTT. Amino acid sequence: CASSPSGTGATDTQYF.